The next 27 T cell receptor beta chains were all read from a single sample in a study of cytomegalovirus exposure and HLA in healthy donors. The PCR employed 60 Vbeta primers together with 13 Jbeta primers. The protocol was immunoSEQ multiplex PCR, while the TCRdb copy is restricted to in-frame clones and leaves out a portion. This sample has under 250,000 clones; roughly four fifths occur once, and the top ten carry roughly 2%. Sequenced sample: PBMCs. These receptors were taken from a man aged 25 to 40 in good health and CMV-seronegative.

The J gene is TRBJ2-4, the V gene TRBV28, with D possibly TRBD2 on 5 matching bases. Trimming left V 2 bases short and J 7 bases short, with 6 bases between. Looked up from germline, CDR1 is MDHEN and CDR2 is SYDVKM. The CDR3 loop spans 12 amino acids. DNA of the CDR3: TGTGCCAGCAGTTTAGAGGGCAACATTCAGTACTTC. Protein: CASSLEGNIQYF.

J is TRBJ2-1 and V is TRBV9, with 10 bases matching TRBD2. V was clipped by 3 bases and J by 2 bases; unmatched bases: 2. The germline V gene has CDR1 SGDLS and CDR2 YYNGEE. This CDR3 comprises 15 residues. The CDR3 region is CASSEAGGTYNEQFF. CDR3 DNA: TGTGCCAGCAGCGAAGCGGGAGGGACCTACAATGAGCAGTTCTTC.

The rearrangement joins TRBV11-2 to TRBJ2-5; D may be TRBD1 (5 bases). CDR1 and CDR2 from the germline V gene are SGHAT and FQNNGV. This CDR3 is built from 14 residues. V lost 1 base, J lost 1 base, and 7 bases lay in between. The CDR3 region is CASSLGQGQETQYF. CDR3 coding DNA: TGTGCCAGCAGCTTAGGTCAGGGCCAAGAGACCCAGTACTTC. Full variable domain (remainder filled in from reference TRBV11-2 and TRBJ2-5): EAGVAQSPRYKIIEKRQSVAFWCNPISGHATLYWYQQILGQGPKLLIQFQNNGVVDDSQLPKDRFSAERLKGVDSTLKIQPAKLEDSAVYLCASSLGQGQETQYFGPGTRLLVL.

The rearrangement links TRBV29-1 to TRBJ2-1; 7 nucleotides agree with TRBD1. This CDR3 has 14 residues. Germline lookup yields CDR1 SQVTM and CDR2 ANQGSEA. The J segment lost 0 bases and the V segment lost 4 bases, leaving 3 bases of the junction unmatched. The CDR3 sequence: CSVGAGGSYNEQFF. CDR3 DNA: TGCAGCGTTGGGGCAGGGGGCTCCTACAATGAGCAGTTCTTC.

For the CDR3, the DNA is TGTGCCAGCAGCCCCCGGGGCTCTGGGGCCAACGTCCTGACTTTC. Amino acid sequence: CASSPRGSGANVLTF. The rearrangement joins TRBV7-3 to TRBJ2-6; D is possibly TRBD2 (5 bases). The ends were cut back, 5 bases at V and 0 bases at J, with 8 bases in the middle. This CDR3 has 15 amino acids. Looked up from germline, CDR1 is SGHTA and CDR2 is FQGTGA. The full variable domain, rest sourced from reference TRBV7-3 and TRBJ2-6, is GAGVSQTPSNKVTEKGKYVELRCDPISGHTALYWYRQSLGQGPEFLIYFQGTGAADDSGLPNDRFFAVRPEGSVSTLKIQRTERGDSAVYLCASSPRGSGANVLTFGAGSRLTVL.

The rearrangement joins TRBV7-2 to TRBJ2-3; 14 bases line up with TRBD2. Unmatched junction bases numbered 4, after V lost 5 bases and J lost 6 bases. The CDR3 has 15 amino acids. Germline CDR1 and CDR2: SGHTA and FQGNSA. The CDR3 sequence is CASSLRTSGRDTQYF. DNA for the CDR3: TGTGCCAGCAGCCTACGGACTAGCGGGAGGGATACGCAGTATTTT. The full variable domain, completed using reference TRBV7-2 and TRBJ2-3, is GAGVSQSPSNKVTEKGKDVELRCDPISGHTALYWYRQSLGQGLEFLIYFQGNSAPDKSGLPSDRFSAERTGGSVSTLTIQRTQQEDSAVYLCASSLRTSGRDTQYFGPGTRLTVL.

This chain connects TRBV6-1 to TRBJ1-2, with 9 bases that match TRBD1. The CDR3 has 14 amino acids. Germline V gene sequence: CDR1 MNHNS, CDR2 SASEGT. V trimming: 1 base; J trimming: 6 bases; junction bases outside the gene matches: 3. CDR3: CASSEGRTGDGYTF. Here the CDR3 DNA reads TGTGCCAGCAGTGAAGGCCGGACAGGGGATGGCTACACCTTC.

The chain recombines TRBV15 with TRBJ2-7, with no clear D. Germline V lookup: CDR1 LNHNV, CDR2 YYDKDF (reference sequence). This CDR3 is 14 amino acids long. V dropped 1 base and J dropped 2 bases, with 9 bases sitting between them. The CDR3 here is CATSRADTPYEQYF. The CDR3 DNA reads as TGTGCCACCAGCAGAGCAGATACGCCCTACGAGCAGTACTTC.

This rearrangement joins TRBV7-2 to TRBJ2-1; 7 bases are shared with TRBD2. The CDR3 length is 15 residues. Germline CDR1 SGHTA, CDR2 FQGNSA. V lost 5 bases, J lost 10 bases, and 14 bases stayed unmatched. CDR3 loop: CASSLGRERSNEQFF. In nucleotides, the CDR3 is TGTGCCAGCAGCCTAGGGCGGGAGAGAAGTAACGAGCAGTTCTTC.

The chain couples TRBV2 to TRBJ1-5, with 7 bases identical to TRBD1. J gave up 0 bases and V 6 bases, and 17 bases lay outside the gene matches. The CDR3 runs 19 residues. Germline V lookup: CDR1 SNHLY, CDR2 FYNNEI. The CDR3, as DNA: TGTGCCAGCAGATGGGAGACAGGGCCAAAAAAGTATAGCAATCAGCCCCAGCATTTT. Amino acid sequence: CASRWETGPKKYSNQPQHF.

This chain uses TRBV11-2 with TRBJ2-7; 10 bases align to TRBD1. The trim removed 3 bases at V and 7 bases at J, leaving 3 bases unmatched. CDR3 size: 13 residues. Germline V gene data show CDR1 as SGHAT and CDR2 as FQNNGV. The DNA of the CDR3 is TGTGCCAGCAGCTTGGGACAGGGGTTTGAGCAGTACTTC. Translated: CASSLGQGFEQYF.

This rearrangement joins TRBV5-1 to TRBJ1-5; possibly TRBD1 for D (5 bases). V gave up 0 bases and J gave up 3 bases, with 10 bases separating them. CDR3 size: 15 residues. Germline-derived CDR1 and CDR2 are SGHRS and YFSETQ. CDR3 region: CASSLEGALNQPQHF. CDR3 coding DNA: TGCGCCAGCAGCTTGGAAGGGGCCCTCAATCAGCCCCAGCATTTT.

The chain employs TRBV9 and TRBJ2-1; D may be TRBD2 (6 bases). Per germline, CDR1 SGDLS and CDR2 YYNGEE. This CDR3 region has 14 residues. Trimming stripped 3 bases from V and 4 bases from J, with 11 bases between. The DNA for the CDR3 is TGTGCCAGCAGCGACGGACTACCATACAATGAGCAGTTCTTC. This codes for CASSDGLPYNEQFF.

This sequence joins TRBV5-8 and TRBJ1-2; a possible D gene is TRBD1 (5 bases). Trimming pared 4 bases from V and 3 bases from J, leaving 13 bases between. CDR1 is SGHTS and CDR2 is YDEGEE in the germline V gene. The CDR3 spans 14 residues. The CDR3 protein is CASSQYRRYYGYTF. CDR3 DNA sequence: TGTGCCAGCAGCCAATACAGGAGATACTATGGCTACACCTTC.

This clone has a single count. This sequence joins TRBV6-5 and TRBJ2-5; D may be TRBD2 (5 bases). Trimming left V 7 bases short and J 5 bases short, with 14 bases between. The CDR3 runs 13 residues. CDR1 is MNHEY, CDR2 SVGAGI, per germline. CDR3 in amino acids: CASISTGDETQYF. The CDR3 DNA follows: TGTGCCAGCATCTCGACCGGGGATGAGACCCAGTACTTC.

In regard to this clone: One junction end disagrees with the germline gene, perhaps due to a read error. This chain uses TRBV28 with TRBJ2-3; D is possibly TRBD2 (5 bases). Germline CDR1 is MDHEN and CDR2 is SYDVKM. The CDR3 spans 15 residues. This CDR3 is CASSFRQPSIDTQYF. The CDR3 nucleotides read TGTGCCAGCAGTTTTCGGCAACCTAGCATAGATACGCAGTATTTT.

This clone was detected only a few times. The chain uses TRBV28 and TRBJ2-7; maybe TRBD2 (6 bases). From germline, CDR1 is MDHEN and CDR2 SYDVKM. The V end lost 3 bases, the J end lost 2 bases, and 14 bases lay between the germline ends. The CDR3 is made up of 15 amino acids. The CDR3 nucleotides are TGTGCCAGCAGTTTGGATTCAGCGGGCACCTACGAGCAGTACTTC. Translated: CASSLDSAGTYEQYF.

This clone was seen more than once but under ten times. The V and J genes are TRBV6-6 and TRBJ1-6; D is possibly TRBD1 (5 bases). CDR1 is MNHNY, CDR2 SVGAGI, per germline (reference sequence). V lost 6 bases and J 0 bases, leaving 12 bases between the germline ends. The CDR3 length is 16 residues. CDR3 amino acids: CASRETASSYNSPLHF. CDR3 nucleotides: TGTGCCAGCAGAGAGACAGCAAGCTCCTATAATTCACCCCTCCACTTT.

The CDR3 protein is CASSPLGQYF. CDR3 DNA sequence: TGTGCCAGCAGTCCCCTCGGGCAGTACTTC. The rearrangement links TRBV27 to TRBJ2-7; D is ambiguous. The CDR3 covers 10 residues. V was pared by 5 bases and J by 9 bases, with 8 bases between. CDR1 is MNHEY, CDR2 SMNVEV, per germline (reference sequence).

The rearrangement links TRBV28 to TRBJ1-1; 7 nucleotides align to TRBD1. J gave up 3 bases and V 4 bases, and 5 bases lay outside the gene matches. There are 14 residues in the CDR3. Per germline, CDR1 MDHEN and CDR2 SYDVKM. CDR3 DNA: TGTGCCAGCAGTTCCGGGACAGTCGACACTGAAGCTTTCTTT. This gives the protein CASSSGTVDTEAFF. Combining the CDR3 with reference TRBV28 and TRBJ1-1 gives the whole variable domain DVKVTQSSRYLVKRTGEKVFLECVQDMDHENMFWYRQDPGLGLRLIYFSYDVKMKEKGDIPEGYSVSREKKERFSLILESASTNQTSMYLCASSSGTVDTEAFFGQGTRLTVV.

The J gene is TRBJ1-5, the V gene TRBV28; D remains unclear. Germline V gene sequence: CDR1 MDHEN, CDR2 SYDVKM. Trimming pared 4 bases from V and 3 bases from J, leaving 19 bases between. This CDR3 region has 17 residues. The CDR3 sequence is CASSSWEVIGNNQPQHF. As DNA, the CDR3 is TGTGCCAGCAGTTCATGGGAGGTGATCGGGAACAATCAGCCCCAGCATTTT.

The chain carries TRBV11-2 and TRBJ2-1; 7 bases line up with TRBD1. V gave up 5 bases and J gave up 15 bases; unmatched junction bases: 10. Germline V gene data show CDR1 as SGHAT and CDR2 as FQNNGV. CDR3 length: 12 amino acids. This CDR3 is CASSPTSGQPFF. CDR3 DNA: TGTGCCAGCAGCCCCACCTCGGGACAGCCGTTCTTC.

The chain links TRBV7-9 to TRBJ1-2, with D tentatively TRBD1 (6 bases). Trimming shortened V by 1 base and J by 0 bases, and 18 bases separated the two germline ends. The length of the CDR3 is 18 residues. Per germline, CDR1 SEHNR and CDR2 FQNEAQ (reference sequence). CDR3 in amino acids: CASSLEIWGHLTNYGYTF. CDR3 DNA: TGTGCCAGCAGCTTAGAGATATGGGGACACCTAACTAACTATGGCTACACCTTC.

The genes are TRBV19 and TRBJ1-1; D is undetermined. V was cut by 8 bases and J by 6 bases, with 10 bases left in between. Germline V gene sequence: CDR1 LNHDA, CDR2 SQIVND (reference sequence). The length of the CDR3 is 11 residues. The CDR3 nucleotides are TGTGCCAGTCGATCGGGAGCTGAAGCTTTCTTT. This gives the protein CASRSGAEAFF. The full variable domain, in which reference TRBV19 and TRBJ1-1 provide the parts outside the CDR3, is DGGITQSPKYLFRKEGQNVTLSCEQNLNHDAMYWYRQDPGQGLRLIYYSQIVNDFQKGDIAEGYSVSREKKESFPLTVTSAQKNPTAFYLCASRSGAEAFFGQGTRLTVV.

This chain connects TRBV27 to TRBJ2-7; the D is unclear. The germline gives CDR1 MNHEY, CDR2 SMNVEV (reference sequence). Trimming left V 3 bases short and J 5 bases short, with 5 bases between. The CDR3 extends over 11 amino acids. The CDR3 reads CASSLLNEQYF. DNA of the CDR3: TGTGCCAGCAGTTTGTTAAACGAGCAGTACTTC.

This rearrangement joins TRBV9 to TRBJ2-3, with D unclear. The CDR3 spans 15 residues. The V and J ends lost 0 bases and 3 bases respectively, with 11 bases between them. Germline CDR1 and CDR2: SGDLS and YYNGEE. The CDR3 loop reads CASSVGTGGTDTQYF. In DNA, the CDR3 is TGTGCCAGCAGCGTAGGAACGGGTGGGACAGATACGCAGTATTTT.

The rearrangement joins TRBV14 to TRBJ2-1; tentatively, D is TRBD1 (5 bases). Per germline, CDR1 SGHDN and CDR2 FVKESK. V lost 1 base and J 10 bases, leaving 20 bases between the germline ends. The CDR3 is made up of 16 amino acids. CDR3 nucleotide sequence: TGTGCCAGCAGCCAAGGGATTGGACACCTATCCCGAGAGCAGTTCTTC. The encoded protein is CASSQGIGHLSREQFF.